The clone carrying this T cell receptor (beta chain) was found a few times. What it recognizes is unknown. Germline is not matched at one junction end, which may reflect a read error. The length of the CDR3 is 13 residues. CDR1 SSHAT and CDR2 FNYEAQ come from the germline V gene (reference sequence). The sample originates from a study of cytomegalovirus exposure and HLA in healthy donors. The PCR contained 60 Vbeta and 13 Jbeta primers. Data came from immunoSEQ multiplex PCR; TCRdb stores just in-frame clones and leaves some out. The sample has 150,000 to 200,000 clones, 80% to 90% seen once. The study, taken as a whole, reports: Earlier results showed most TCR beta V segments being productive about 90% or about 30% of the time.

The clonotype was recovered from a man younger than 40 in good health and CMV-seropositive. This chain uses TRBV7-7 with TRBJ1-1; TRBD1 might be the D (6 bases). The sample comprised PBMCs. CDR3: CASSRNRDTEAFF. The CDR3 DNA follows: TGTGCTAGCAGCCGCAACAGGGACACTGAAGCTTTCTTT.